This is a list of T cell receptor beta chains from one sample in a study of PD-L1 blockade in urothelial cancer. The assay was immunoSEQ multiplex PCR, and TCRdb's table has in-frame clones only and misses some. The sample lists 75,000 to 95,000 clones; roughly 90% were seen once. The sample was PBMCs, taken around atezolizumab (anti-PD-L1) treatment. The receptors were sampled from a man aged 55 to 70 with urothelial cancer. The CDR3 runs from the conserved cysteine through the conserved F or W. A D gene is named only where the DNA matches it firmly. Only part of the rows carry a size: once, few, many, or a class if the clone is expanded.

clone_size | d_call | j_call | v_call | cdr3_nt | cdr3_aa
- | - | TRBJ1-4 | TRBV5-6 | TGTGCCAGCAGCCCAGGGGCTAATGAAAAACTGTTTTTT | CASSPGANEKLFF
- | TRBD2 | TRBJ2-3 | TRBV7-2 | TGTGCCAGCAGCTTAGGGGGGGGTTTGGTGCAGTATTTT | CASSLGGGLVQYF
once | TRBD1 | TRBJ2-2 | TRBV30 | TGTGCCTGGAGTTCTTGGGGGACAGGGTACGCCGGGGAGCTGTTTTTT | CAWSSWGTGYAGELFF
- | - | TRBJ2-6 | TRBV9 | TGTGCCAGCAGCGTAGAGGGGGATGGGGCCAACGTCCTGACTTTC | CASSVEGDGANVLTF
- | TRBD1 | TRBJ1-5 | TRBV19 | TGTGCCAGTAGTATAGGGGCTGACAGGGCTCAGCCCCAGCATTTT | CASSIGADRAQPQHF
- | - | TRBJ2-2 | TRBV5-1 | TGCGCCAGCAGCTTAGGGGGAGTGGGCACCGGGGAACTGTTTTTT | CASSLGGVGTGELFF
- | - | TRBJ1-2 | TRBV11-2 | TGTGCCAGCACCCCAGGGGTCAGCTATGGCTACACCTTC | CASTPGVSYGYTF
- | TRBD2 | TRBJ2-3 | TRBV7-2 | TGTGCCAGCAGCTTAAGCGGGGGGACAGATACGCAGTATTTT | CASSLSGGTDTQYF
- | TRBD2 | TRBJ2-1 | TRBV19 | TGTGCCAGTGGATCGTGGAGCGGGGTATACAATGAGCAGTTCTTC | CASGSWSGVYNEQFF
- | TRBD1 | TRBJ1-1 | TRBV5-6 | TGTGCCAGCAGCCCAGCCCCGGGACAGCCTACTTCGAACACTGAAGCTTTCTTT | CASSPAPGQPTSNTEAFF
once | - | TRBJ2-3 | TRBV9 | TGTGCCAGCAGCGTAGGCCCGGAGATACCAGATACGCAGTATTTT | CASSVGPEIPDTQYF
- | TRBD1 | TRBJ1-4 | TRBV30 | TGTGCCTGGAGCCGACAGGGGCACGAAAAACTGTTTTTT | CAWSRQGHEKLFF
- | - | TRBJ2-7 | TRBV5-6 | TGTGCCAGCAGCTTGCGCTACGAGCAGTACTTC | CASSLRYEQYF
- | TRBD2 | TRBJ2-1 | TRBV30 | TGTGCCTGGAGAGTTAGCGGGATTACCAATGAGCAGTTCTTC | CAWRVSGITNEQFF
once | TRBD1 | TRBJ2-1 | TRBV10-1 | TGCGCCAGCAGTCCCCCTCTCGTCGACAGGGGCTATTACAATGAGCAGTTCTTC | CASSPPLVDRGYYNEQFF
- | - | TRBJ2-7 | TRBV7-6 | TGTGCCAGCAGCCCAGGCGGGGCAGGAAACTCCTACGAGCAGTACTTC | CASSPGGAGNSYEQYF
- | - | TRBJ1-2 | TRBV9 | TGTGCCAGCAGCGCGGGATTGGGCAGCTATGGCTACACCTTC | CASSAGLGSYGYTF
once | - | TRBJ2-3 | TRBV4-3 | TGCGCCAGCAGCCAAGCCGTCAGGGTACCGAGCACAGATACGCAGTATTTT | CASSQAVRVPSTDTQYF
- | - | TRBJ2-3 | TRBV9 | TGTGCCAGCAGCGTAGCTACCAACACAGATACGCAGTATTTT | CASSVATNTDTQYF
- | TRBD2 | TRBJ2-3 | TRBV7-2 | TGTGCCAGCAGCTCCGGGACTAGCGGGGGGGTAGGGATCACAGATACGCAGTATTTT | CASSSGTSGGVGITDTQYF
once | - | TRBJ1-1 | TRBV6-5 | TGTGCCAGCAGTTCGACAGCAATGAACACTGAAGCTTTCTTT | CASSSTAMNTEAFF
- | TRBD2 | TRBJ2-4 | TRBV7-3 | TGTGCCAGCAGCTTAACTAGTCTAGCGGATACCAAAAACATTCAGTACTTC | CASSLTSLADTKNIQYF
- | - | TRBJ1-5 | TRBV6-1 | TGTGCCAGCAGTGGGGGAGAGTCTGGGAGTCAGCCCCAGCATTTT | CASSGGESGSQPQHF
- | - | TRBJ1-5 | TRBV7-6 | TGTGCCAGCAGCTTAGCAACAGGGTACAATCAGCCCCAGCATTTT | CASSLATGYNQPQHF
- | TRBD2 | TRBJ2-7 | TRBV28 | TGTGCCAGCAGCCCGAGTGTCGGGGGGGCAAGCTCCTACGAGCAGTACTTC | CASSPSVGGASSYEQYF
- | TRBD1 | TRBJ1-5 | TRBV5-6 | TGTGCCAGCAGCTTGAGGACAGGGGCCCAGCCCCAGCATTTT | CASSLRTGAQPQHF
- | TRBD2 | TRBJ2-7 | TRBV11-2 | TGTGCCAGCAGCTTAGGTAGCGCGGGGGACCTCTACGAGCAGTACTTC | CASSLGSAGDLYEQYF
- | TRBD1 | TRBJ1-1 | TRBV28 | TGTGCCAGCAGCGGACAGGGAGGAGTGGACACTGAAGCTTTCTTT | CASSGQGGVDTEAFF
once | - | TRBJ2-2 | TRBV28 | TGTGCCAGCACAGCGGGTGCTTCTGTCACCGGGGAGCTGTTTTTT | CASTAGASVTGELFF
- | TRBD2 | TRBJ2-7 | TRBV5-4 | TGTGCCAGCAGCCCGAAGGGGACTAGCGGGGGGCAGCAGTACTTC | CASSPKGTSGGQQYF
- | - | TRBJ2-1 | TRBV7-2 | TGTGCCAGCAGCTTTAGACAATACAATGAGCAGTTCTTC | CASSFRQYNEQFF
- | TRBD2 | TRBJ2-7 | TRBV5-1 | TGCGCCAGCAGCTTGGTAGCGGGGGGCTCCTACGAGCAGTACTTC | CASSLVAGGSYEQYF
- | TRBD2 | TRBJ2-1 | TRBV25-1 | TGTGCCAGCGAGGGACTAGCGAGGGATGAGCAGTTCTTC | CASEGLARDEQFF
- | TRBD1 | TRBJ1-5 | TRBV18 | TGTGCCAGCTCACCGGACAGGAATCAGCCCCAGCATTTT | CASSPDRNQPQHF
once | - | TRBJ2-3 | TRBV11-2 | TGTGCCAGCAGCTCCTACAGTGTTACGCAGTATTTT | CASSSYSVTQYF
- | TRBD2 | TRBJ2-1 | TRBV10-3 | TGTGCCATCAGTGTCTTAAGAGCGGGGAGCTCCTACAATGAGCAGTTCTTC | CAISVLRAGSSYNEQFF
- | - | TRBJ2-1 | TRBV7-2 | TGTGCCAGCAGCTTATGGTTAGCAGAATACAATGAGCAGTTCTTC | CASSLWLAEYNEQFF
- | - | TRBJ1-3 | TRBV11-2 | TGTGCCAGCAGCCGTACAGGGTCCGGAAACACCATATATTTT | CASSRTGSGNTIYF
once | - | TRBJ1-1 | TRBV28 | TGTGCCAGCTCTTCCCCGGGGGGAGCTTTCTTT | CASSSPGGAFF
- | - | TRBJ2-3 | TRBV29-1 | TGCAGCGTTGCCCGGGACCGGGACTCCTTCACAGATACGCAGTATTTT | CSVARDRDSFTDTQYF
- | TRBD2 | TRBJ2-5 | TRBV5-5 | TGTGCCAGCAGGGATCGGCCAAAGCTTCTAACAGCGGGAGCCCAAGAGACCCAGTACTTC | CASRDRPKLLTAGAQETQYF
- | - | TRBJ2-1 | TRBV2 | TGTGCCAGCAGGGCGGAGAGCAATGAGCAGTTCTTC | CASRAESNEQFF
- | TRBD2 | TRBJ2-1 | TRBV2 | TGTGCCAGTAAATGGGATCTAGCGGGAGGGGATAGTGAGCAGTTCTTC | CASKWDLAGGDSEQFF
- | - | TRBJ1-2 | TRBV4-3 | TGCGCCAGCAGCCTCTCCGCCGCAGTAACTAACTATGGCTACACCTTC | CASSLSAAVTNYGYTF
- | TRBD1 | TRBJ2-5 | TRBV18 | TGTGCCAGCTCACCAGCGGGACAGGGGACAGGCGAGACCCAGTACTTC | CASSPAGQGTGETQYF
- | TRBD2 | TRBJ2-3 | TRBV4-2 | TGTGCCAGCAGCCAGCAGACTAGCGGAAGCACAGATACGCAGTATTTT | CASSQQTSGSTDTQYF
- | - | TRBJ1-5 | TRBV5-4 | TGTGCCAGCAGCGTAGATAATCAGCCCCAGCATTTT | CASSVDNQPQHF
- | - | TRBJ2-5 | TRBV13 | TGTGCCAGCAGCTTAACGAGGCTAGAAGAGACCCAGTACTTC | CASSLTRLEETQYF
- | TRBD1 | TRBJ2-6 | TRBV29-1 | TGCAGCGTGGCCCCCGCGGGACAGGGGTCTGGGGCCAACGTCCTGACTTTC | CSVAPAGQGSGANVLTF
few | - | TRBJ2-7 | TRBV6-1 | TGTGCCAGCAACATCCTCAGGGGACCTGGGGAGCAGTACTTC | CASNILRGPGEQYF
- | - | TRBJ2-1 | TRBV7-2 | TGTGCCAGCAGCACGACGGGTGGAAATGAGCAGTTCTTC | CASSTTGGNEQFF
- | TRBD1 | TRBJ2-2 | TRBV7-3 | TGTGCCAGCAGCTTTTCAGGGGGCGACACCGGGGAGCTGTTTTTT | CASSFSGGDTGELFF
once | - | TRBJ1-1 | TRBV10-2 | TGCGCCAGCAGCCCAGGGAGGGGGAACACTGAAGCTTTCTTT | CASSPGRGNTEAFF
- | TRBD1 | TRBJ1-5 | TRBV7-2 | TGTGCCAGCAGCTTATCTTCAGGGGGTAACAATCAGCCCCAGCATTTT | CASSLSSGGNNQPQHF